This T cell receptor beta chain was identified in a study of T cells in localized non-small cell lung cancer (dated by TCRdb to about 2020). Describing the broader study: Comparing tumors with uninvolved tumor-adjacent lungs, the study looked at the T cell repertoires of hundreds of patients with early-stage NSCLC. All 240 or so NSCLC patients in the cohort were treatment-naive and had localized lung tumors that were resected. A mean age of around 66 years was recorded for the NSCLC patients, of whom some 130 were male and 95 to 110 were female. On the study overall, not on this receptor specifically: Because the study design was exploratory, TCR variables were selected using unadjusted p-values without false-discovery rate correction. Higher blood T cell density associated with longer overall survival, while higher adjacent-lung clonality associated with shorter survival. Of the top 100 tumor clones, a median of approximately 60 were detected in paired uninvolved adjacent lung; 28 were also among that lung's top 100. Uninvolved tumor-adjacent lung showed the highest T cell clonality, higher than tumor, which suggests more focused antigenic responses in the adjacent lung. Because multi-region tumor sequencing was not done, intratumor heterogeneity could not be ruled out.

Worth noting for this clone: The antigen this receptor binds is unknown. Base qualities are not at hand, and no much larger clone is one base apart.

The immunoSEQ Assay was used to sequence TCR beta CDR3 regions from DNA. In the source study's methods: T cell density was computed as TCR beta template counts normalized to usable DNA estimated by amplifying housekeeping genes. The preseqR package was used to estimate richness by extrapolating to 400,000 templates for PBMC samples and to 120,000 templates for tissue samples. Clonality was calculated as one minus Pielou's evenness. Differential abundance testing on productive amino-acid clonotypes, with a minimum total count of 5 and an alpha of 0.1, was used to identify tissue-enriched TCRs. The Jaccard Index and the Morisita Overlap Index were used to quantify repertoire overlap between compartments. TCR beta CDR3s were clustered by GLIPH together with public tetramer-defined viral CDR3s, and at least three viral sequences plus V-gene enrichment were required for viral motifs. TCRdb stores this immuneACCESS table with in-frame sequences only. Part of the clones is absent; in the studies checked, under half of the shortfall reflects unresolved V genes, and no reason is known for the rest. The DNA gave D and trimming, while V, J and clone size come from that table. This sample has about 70,000 clones in its table, and about 86% of those were observed once. Roughly 22% of the sample goes to the ten largest clones.

The CDR3 contains 14 residues, cysteine and phenylalanine counted. Here the CDR3 DNA is all that survives: 42 bases in frame from base 1. The germline V gene encodes CDR1 MNHEY and CDR2 SVGAGI. V sheds 4 bases and J sheds 8 bases, leaving 12 bases between their ends. At diagnosis, peripheral blood, uninvolved tumor-adjacent lung and tumor were collected and stored as a combination of fresh-frozen and FFPE material. For TCR repertoire profiling, blood samples were analyzed in the form of peripheral blood mononuclear cells. Sequenced material: peripheral blood, taken before any cancer treatment. The chain is made from TRBV6-5 and TRBJ1-6, with TRBD1 as a weak D call on 5 bases. This sequence was found in a male donor aged 60 or over with stage III squamous cell lung carcinoma. The DNA sequence is TGTGCCAGCAGTTTAGGACACTCATATTCACCCCTCCACTTT. This translates into CASSLGHSYSPLHF.